This T cell receptor beta chain came from a study of CD8 T cells in Susac syndrome. Study details: Within the group of sequenced Susac syndrome patients, five or six had active disease and eight were in remission.

When the RNA was reverse transcribed, random hexamers were used with an input of about 0.5 to 1 ug. In TCRdb, the immunoSEQ multiplex PCR reads were re-called with MiXCR into one record per CDR3 protein. Of about 110,000 distinct CDR3 sequences listed, approximately 94% are singletons. The CDR3 spans 15 residues. The germline gives CDR1 MNHEY, CDR2 SMNVEV (reference sequence). V lost 1 base to trimming and J lost 1 base, with 5 bases between them. The TCR was taken from a human donor with Susac syndrome. Sequencing used CD8+ T cells from PBMCs. The chain couples TRBV27 to TRBJ2-6; D is ambiguous. DNA for the CDR3: TGTGCCAGCAGTTTATGGCCATCTGGGGCCAACGTCCTGACTTTC. Amino acid sequence: CASSLWPSGANVLTF.